The next 7 T cell receptor beta chains were all read from a single sample in a study of T cell clonality in common variable immunodeficiency. The table came from immunoSEQ multiplex PCR; TCRdb's copy has only in-frame clones and leaves some out. Altogether approximately 44,000 clones were found in the sample, and no singletons occur. Sequenced input: peripheral blood mononuclear cells. These receptors were taken from a person aged 18 to 70 in good health.

This clone was seen a few times. The read gets to within 3 residues of the CDR3 end, and the germline J gene fills in the rest. The chain combines TRBV6-4 with TRBJ1-1, with 8 bases fitting TRBD1. V dropped 4 bases and J dropped 5; count of bases not matched to a gene: 12. The CDR3 contains 16 residues. In germline, CDR1 is MRHNA, CDR2 SNTAGT. The sequenced part of the CDR3 DNA is TGTGCCAGCAGTGTAGGCCCCGGGACAGGACCGACTGAA. It codes for CASSVGPGTGPTE. The full-length CDR3 reads as CASSVGPGTGPTEAFF.

There are many counts of this clone. The read ends 3 residues early relative to the CDR3; the germline J gene fills the gap. The chain joins TRBV7-6 to TRBJ2-7, with a weak D call TRBD2 (5 bases). CDR1 SGHVS and CDR2 FNYEAQ come from the germline V gene. V dropped 1 base and J dropped 6 bases, with 13 bases sitting between them. This CDR3 is 14 amino acids long. CDR3 DNA, as far as it was read: TGTGCCAGCAGCTTAGAGATTACTAGTAGCGAG. This encodes CASSLEITSSE. The full CDR3 sequence reads CASSLEITSSEQYF.

The sample holds many counts of this clone. The observed sequence ends 3 residues before the CDR3 terminus, with the missing tail filled in from the germline J gene. This sequence joins TRBV20-1 and TRBJ1-1; TRBD1 agrees at 8 bases. The length of the CDR3 is 13 residues. The V gene's germline CDR1 is DFQATT and CDR2 SNEGSKA (reference sequence). CDR3 bases read: TGCAGGGCAGGGACAGGCGTAAACACTGAA. This codes for CRAGTGVNTE. The full-length CDR3 reads as CRAGTGVNTEAFF.

This clone was picked up many times. The observed sequence ends 3 residues before the CDR3 terminus, with the missing tail filled in from the germline J gene. The rearrangement links TRBV6-2 or TRBV6-3 to TRBJ1-1, with D tentatively TRBD1 (6 bases). This CDR3 has 16 amino acids. Germline assignment: CDR1 MNHEY and CDR2 SVGEGT. The V and J ends lost 0 bases and 1 base respectively, with 12 bases between them. The CDR3 bases that were read are TGTGCCAGCAGTTACTCGAGGACAGCACCGAACACTGAA. It yields the protein CASSYSRTAPNTE. In full, the CDR3 reads CASSYSRTAPNTEAFF.

This clone turned up a few times. The CDR3 end falls 3 residues outside the read, so it is completed with the germline J gene. The chain has TRBV6-2 or TRBV6-3 and TRBJ2-2; 8 positions agree with TRBD1. V dropped 10 bases and J dropped 4; count of bases not matched to a gene: 14. From germline, CDR1 is MNHEY and CDR2 SVGEGT. This CDR3 contains 16 residues. Incomplete CDR3 DNA: TGTGCCATCCACTCCAGGACAGGGTATAGCACCGGGGAG. Encoded protein: CAIHSRTGYSTGE. Given in full, the CDR3 is CAIHSRTGYSTGELFF.

The table lists this clone with many counts. The read comes to an end 3 residues before the CDR3 does, leaving the germline J gene to fill in the end. This chain joins TRBV2 and TRBJ2-1; TRBD1 agrees at 11 bases. This CDR3 region has 14 residues. Losses at the gene ends were 6 bases for V and 8 bases for J; bases not matched to a gene: 6. Germline V gene sequence: CDR1 SNHLY, CDR2 FYNNEI. The CDR3 sequence: CASREDRGLDEQFF. CDR3 DNA, as far as it was read: TGTGCCAGCAGGGAGGACAGGGGGCTCGATGAG. The variable domain in full, completed from reference TRBV2 and TRBJ2-1, reads EPEVTQTPSHQVTQMGQEVILRCVPISNHLYFYWYRQILGQKVEFLVSFYNNEISEKSEIFDDQFSVERPDGSNFTLKIRSTKLEDSAMYFCASREDRGLDEQFFGPGTRLTVL.

Ten or more counts support this clone. The sequenced fragment ends 3 residues before the CDR3 boundary, so the rest is inferred from the germline J gene. V is TRBV18 and J is TRBJ1-5, with D perhaps TRBD1 (6 bases). The germline CDR1 and CDR2 sequences are KGHSH and LQKENI. The CDR3 covers 17 residues. With 0 bases removed from V and 4 bases from J, the gap between germline ends came to 16 bases. The CDR3 bases that were read are TGTGCCAGCTCACCACCCACAGGGTCCCACCTTAATCAGCCC. Translation gives CASSPPTGSHLNQP. The whole CDR3 protein reads CASSPPTGSHLNQPQHF. Supplemented by reference TRBV18 and TRBJ1-5, the full variable domain reads NAGVMQNPRHLVRRRGQEARLRCSPMKGHSHVYWYRQLPEEGLKFMVYLQKENIIDESGMPKERFSAEFPKEGPSILRIQQVVRGDSAAYFCASSPPTGSHLNQPQHFGDGTRLSIL.